The rows below give T cell receptor beta chains drawn from one sample of a study of blood T cell repertoires in COVID-19. Clones were sequenced by immunoSEQ multiplex PCR, and TCRdb holds only the in-frame ones, with some missing. The table lists fewer than 150,000 clones, more than 80% of them singletons. Sequenced: peripheral blood. These receptors were taken from a human donor in a cohort sampled during active COVID-19. Both conserved end residues are part of each CDR3. The order of the fields is D gene, V gene, J gene, clone size, CDR3 DNA, CDR3 protein. A D gene is named only where the DNA matches it firmly. Only some rows state a clone size, as once, few, many or a class for expanded clones.

d_gene: NA; v_gene: TRBV2; j_gene: TRBJ1-2; abundance: few; CDR3nt: TGTGCCAAGAATACAGGGTCCAGCGGCTACACCTTC; CDR3aa: CAKNTGSSGYTF
d_gene: TRBD1; v_gene: TRBV19; j_gene: TRBJ2-3; abundance: NA; CDR3nt: TGTGCCACGAGGACAGGGGGCGCAGATACGCAGTATTTT; CDR3aa: CATRTGGADTQYF
d_gene: TRBD1; v_gene: TRBV19; j_gene: TRBJ2-1; abundance: few; CDR3nt: TGTGCCAGTAGTAAGACAGGGGGTGAGCAGTTCTTC; CDR3aa: CASSKTGGEQFF
d_gene: TRBD1; v_gene: TRBV27; j_gene: TRBJ2-7; abundance: once; CDR3nt: TGTGCCAGCAGGCCCCCTGCCGGGACAGGGTACCACGAGCAGTACTTC; CDR3aa: CASRPPAGTGYHEQYF
d_gene: NA; v_gene: TRBV18; j_gene: TRBJ1-2; abundance: NA; CDR3nt: TGTGCCAGCAGGCCCTCCGGCAGGGCAAGAGGCTACACCTTC; CDR3aa: CASRPSGRARGYTF
d_gene: NA; v_gene: TRBV6-5; j_gene: TRBJ1-1; abundance: NA; CDR3nt: TGTGCCAGCAGTTACTCGAGGGTGTCCACTGAAGCTTTCTTT; CDR3aa: CASSYSRVSTEAFF
d_gene: TRBD2; v_gene: TRBV4-3; j_gene: TRBJ2-1; abundance: NA; CDR3nt: TGCGCCAGCAGCCAGGAGGTGCCCGGGGCTAGCGGGAGGAATGAGCAGTTCTTC; CDR3aa: CASSQEVPGASGRNEQFF
d_gene: TRBD1; v_gene: TRBV7-2; j_gene: TRBJ1-3; abundance: NA; CDR3nt: TGTGCCAGCAGCTTGGGACAGGGGACCGGAAACACCATATATTTT; CDR3aa: CASSLGQGTGNTIYF
d_gene: TRBD1; v_gene: TRBV11-2; j_gene: TRBJ1-2; abundance: once; CDR3nt: TGTGCCAGCAGCCTAGGACAGGGTGGTTATTATGGCTACACCTTC; CDR3aa: CASSLGQGGYYGYTF
d_gene: TRBD1; v_gene: TRBV5-1; j_gene: TRBJ1-2; abundance: NA; CDR3nt: TGCGCCAGCAGGTCGACAGGGATCTATGGCTACACCTTC; CDR3aa: CASRSTGIYGYTF
d_gene: NA; v_gene: TRBV6-2/TRBV6-3; j_gene: TRBJ2-5; abundance: NA; CDR3nt: TGTGCCAGCAGCTATTACTCCGGGTCCCCCCAGGAGACCCAGTACTTC; CDR3aa: CASSYYSGSPQETQYF
d_gene: NA; v_gene: TRBV7-2; j_gene: TRBJ1-2; abundance: NA; CDR3nt: TGTGCCAGCAGCTTAGCCAGGGTGGGTCTGGGGTATGGCTACACCTTC; CDR3aa: CASSLARVGLGYGYTF
d_gene: TRBD1; v_gene: TRBV6-5; j_gene: TRBJ1-2; abundance: NA; CDR3nt: TGTGCCAGCAGTTACCAGGACAGGGGATACTATGGCTACACCTTC; CDR3aa: CASSYQDRGYYGYTF
d_gene: TRBD1; v_gene: TRBV5-1; j_gene: TRBJ1-4; abundance: once; CDR3nt: TGCGCCAGCAGCTTGGGGACAGGGGAATTTAATGAAAAACTGTTTTTT; CDR3aa: CASSLGTGEFNEKLFF
d_gene: TRBD2; v_gene: TRBV5-1; j_gene: TRBJ2-3; abundance: NA; CDR3nt: TGCGCCAGCAGGACTAGCGGGGGCACAGATACGCAGTATTTT; CDR3aa: CASRTSGGTDTQYF
d_gene: NA; v_gene: TRBV30; j_gene: TRBJ1-5; abundance: once; CDR3nt: TGTGCCTGGAGTCTCGGTGATCAGCCCCAGCATTTT; CDR3aa: CAWSLGDQPQHF
d_gene: TRBD2; v_gene: TRBV20-1; j_gene: TRBJ2-3; abundance: once; CDR3nt: TGCAGTGCTAGTTCTGGTAGACTAGCAGATTTCACAGATACGCAGTATTTT; CDR3aa: CSASSGRLADFTDTQYF
d_gene: NA; v_gene: TRBV27; j_gene: TRBJ1-1; abundance: NA; CDR3nt: TGTGCCAGCAGTTTAACCGCTCCCAGGACTGAAGCTTTCTTT; CDR3aa: CASSLTAPRTEAFF
d_gene: NA; v_gene: TRBV2; j_gene: TRBJ1-5; abundance: NA; CDR3nt: TGTGCCAGCAGTGAAACGCTTTCAGGGCGGTATAGCAATCAGCCCCAGCATTTT; CDR3aa: CASSETLSGRYSNQPQHF
d_gene: TRBD2; v_gene: TRBV9; j_gene: TRBJ2-1; abundance: NA; CDR3nt: TGTGCCAGCAGCGTAGGCCTAGCGGGAGACAATGAGCAGTTCTTC; CDR3aa: CASSVGLAGDNEQFF
d_gene: TRBD1; v_gene: TRBV6-2/TRBV6-3; j_gene: TRBJ2-1; abundance: NA; CDR3nt: TGTGCCAGCAGTTACCCCTGGGGGACAGGAGAGGTAAATGAGCAGTTCTTC; CDR3aa: CASSYPWGTGEVNEQFF
d_gene: NA; v_gene: TRBV29-1; j_gene: TRBJ2-3; abundance: NA; CDR3nt: TGCAGCGTTGAAGAGGACTCAGATACGCAGTATTTT; CDR3aa: CSVEEDSDTQYF
d_gene: NA; v_gene: TRBV25-1; j_gene: TRBJ2-1; abundance: NA; CDR3nt: TGTGCCAGCAGTGAATACGCAGGGTTAATGGATGAGCAGTTCTTC; CDR3aa: CASSEYAGLMDEQFF
d_gene: TRBD1; v_gene: TRBV7-2; j_gene: TRBJ2-4; abundance: NA; CDR3nt: TGTGCCAGCAGCTTAGTGCCAGGGGGAAACATTCAGTACTTC; CDR3aa: CASSLVPGGNIQYF
d_gene: NA; v_gene: TRBV18; j_gene: TRBJ2-2; abundance: NA; CDR3nt: TGTGCCAGCTCACGAGGGACCGGGGAGCTGTTTTTT; CDR3aa: CASSRGTGELFF
d_gene: NA; v_gene: TRBV14; j_gene: TRBJ2-5; abundance: NA; CDR3nt: TGTGCCAGTAGACAGTCAGAGACCCAGTACTTC; CDR3aa: CASRQSETQYF
d_gene: NA; v_gene: TRBV27; j_gene: TRBJ1-2; abundance: NA; CDR3nt: TGTGCCAGCAGTGGCCGTTGGGGGGTTCCGAGTAGCTACACCTTC; CDR3aa: CASSGRWGVPSSYTF
d_gene: NA; v_gene: TRBV5-4; j_gene: TRBJ1-6; abundance: NA; CDR3nt: TGTGCCAGCAGCCAACCTGGGGGGGTGCGTTCACCCCTCCACTTT; CDR3aa: CASSQPGGVRSPLHF